This T cell receptor beta chain is from a study of blood T cell repertoires in COVID-19. Overall study context: COVID-19 samples collected from the United States, Italy and Spain covered acute and convalescent phases.

As originally analysed: Reference gene primers were amplified, and this amplification served to estimate nucleated cell counts. The repertoire was sequenced with immunoSEQ multiplex PCR; TCRdb's copy has only in-frame clones and lacks some. The D gene and trimming were derived from the DNA, and the V and J assignments and clone size from that table. The data hold 160,000 or so clones, with roughly 90% observed a single time. The TCR was taken from a woman aged 55-70 years who had recovered from COVID-19. Sequenced input: peripheral blood.

The CDR3 loop is CASSPRRDLDTEAFF. In DNA, the CDR3 is TGTGCCAGCTCACCAAGGAGGGACTTGGACACTGAAGCTTTCTTT. The chain is built from TRBV18 and TRBJ1-1, with D possibly matching TRBD1 (5 bases). Per germline, CDR1 KGHSH and CDR2 LQKENI. The germline V and J ends were trimmed by 2 bases and 3 bases, with 13 bases remaining between them. This CDR3 contains 15 residues.